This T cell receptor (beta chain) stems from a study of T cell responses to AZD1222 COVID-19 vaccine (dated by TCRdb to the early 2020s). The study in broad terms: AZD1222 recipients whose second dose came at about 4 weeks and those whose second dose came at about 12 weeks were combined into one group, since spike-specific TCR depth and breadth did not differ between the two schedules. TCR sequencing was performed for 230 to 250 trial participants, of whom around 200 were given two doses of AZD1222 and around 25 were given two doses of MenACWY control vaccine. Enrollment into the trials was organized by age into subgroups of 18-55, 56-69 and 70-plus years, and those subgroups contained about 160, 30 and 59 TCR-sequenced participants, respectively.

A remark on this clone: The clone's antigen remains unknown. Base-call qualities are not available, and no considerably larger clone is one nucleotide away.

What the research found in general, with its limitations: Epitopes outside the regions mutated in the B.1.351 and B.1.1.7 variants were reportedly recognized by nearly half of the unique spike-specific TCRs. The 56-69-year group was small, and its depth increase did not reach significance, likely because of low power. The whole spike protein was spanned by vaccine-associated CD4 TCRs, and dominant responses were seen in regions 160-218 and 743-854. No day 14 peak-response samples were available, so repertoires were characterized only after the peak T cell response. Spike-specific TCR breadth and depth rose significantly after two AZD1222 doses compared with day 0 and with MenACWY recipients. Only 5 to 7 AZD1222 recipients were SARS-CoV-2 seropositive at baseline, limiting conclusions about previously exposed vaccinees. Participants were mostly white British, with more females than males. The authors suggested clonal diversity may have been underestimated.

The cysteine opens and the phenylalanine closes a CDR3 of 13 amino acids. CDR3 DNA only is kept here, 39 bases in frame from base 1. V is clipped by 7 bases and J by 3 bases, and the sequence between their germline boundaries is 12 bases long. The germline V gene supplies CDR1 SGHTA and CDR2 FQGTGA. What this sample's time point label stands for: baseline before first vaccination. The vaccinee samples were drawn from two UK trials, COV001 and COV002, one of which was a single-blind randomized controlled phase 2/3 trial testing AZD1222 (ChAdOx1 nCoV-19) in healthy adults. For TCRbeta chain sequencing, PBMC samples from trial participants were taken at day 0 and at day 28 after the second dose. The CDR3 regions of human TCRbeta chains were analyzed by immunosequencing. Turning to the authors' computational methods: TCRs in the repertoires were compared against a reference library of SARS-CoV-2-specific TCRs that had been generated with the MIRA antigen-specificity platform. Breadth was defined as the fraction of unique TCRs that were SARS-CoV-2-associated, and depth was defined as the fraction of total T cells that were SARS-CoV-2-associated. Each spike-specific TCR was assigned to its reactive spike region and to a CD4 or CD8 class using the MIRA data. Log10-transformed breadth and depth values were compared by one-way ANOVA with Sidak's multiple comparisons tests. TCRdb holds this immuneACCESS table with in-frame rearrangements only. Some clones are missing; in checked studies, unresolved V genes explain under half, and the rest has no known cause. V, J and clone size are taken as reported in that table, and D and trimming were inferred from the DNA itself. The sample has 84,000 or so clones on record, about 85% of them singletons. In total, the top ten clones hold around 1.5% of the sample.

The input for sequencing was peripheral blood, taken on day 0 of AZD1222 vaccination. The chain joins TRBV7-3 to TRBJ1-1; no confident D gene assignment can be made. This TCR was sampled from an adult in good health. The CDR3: CASKKGEDTEAFF. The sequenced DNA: TGTGCCAGCAAAAAGGGCGAGGACACTGAAGCTTTCTTT.